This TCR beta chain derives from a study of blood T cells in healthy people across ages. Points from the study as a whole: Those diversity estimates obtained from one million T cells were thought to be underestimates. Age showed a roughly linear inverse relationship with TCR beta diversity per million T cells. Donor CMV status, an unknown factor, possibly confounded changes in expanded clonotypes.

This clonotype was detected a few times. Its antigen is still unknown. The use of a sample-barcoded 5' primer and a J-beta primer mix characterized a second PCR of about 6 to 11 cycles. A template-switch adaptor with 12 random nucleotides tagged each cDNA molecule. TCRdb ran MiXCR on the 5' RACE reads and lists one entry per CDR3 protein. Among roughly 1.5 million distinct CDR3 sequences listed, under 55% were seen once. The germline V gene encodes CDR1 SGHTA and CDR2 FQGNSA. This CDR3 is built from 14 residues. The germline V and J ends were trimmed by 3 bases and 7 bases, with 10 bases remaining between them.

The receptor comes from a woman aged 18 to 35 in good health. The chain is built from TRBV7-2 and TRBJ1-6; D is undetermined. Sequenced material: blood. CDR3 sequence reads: CASSFLTENSPLHF. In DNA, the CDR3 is TGTGCCAGCAGCTTTTTAACAGAGAATTCACCCCTCCACTTT.